This TCR beta chain was identified during a study of cytomegalovirus exposure and HLA in healthy donors. The PCR ran on 60 Vbeta and 13 Jbeta primers. The protocol was immunoSEQ multiplex PCR, while the TCRdb copy is restricted to in-frame clones and leaves out a portion. The table lists approximately 130,000 clones, 60% to 80% of them singletons, with under 1.5% in the top ten. This clone was picked up one time. The TCR was taken from a man between 45 and 60 years old in good health and CMV-seronegative. The sequencing sample was made of PBMCs.

DNA for the CDR3: TGTGCCAGTAGTGCCCGGACTAGCGGGAGAGCTCGTCTCTCCTACAATGAGCAGTTCTTC. The encoded protein is CASSARTSGRARLSYNEQFF. V gene TRBV19 combines with J gene TRBJ2-1; 13 positions match TRBD2. The CDR3 runs 20 residues. Looked up from germline, CDR1 is LNHDA and CDR2 is SQIVND (reference sequence). Trimming at V came to 5 bases and at J to 0 bases, leaving 13 bases not matched to a gene.